The rows below give T cell receptor beta chains drawn from one sample of a study of response to subunit inactivated influenza vaccine. Each CDR3 protein gets one entry after TCRdb re-called the RT-PCR reads with MiXCR. This table has around 600,000 distinct CDR3 sequences, around 10% appearing once. The same specimen was also included in a second study, on T cells expressing NK-cell markers.

The starting material was PBMCs from blood, obtained on the day of vaccination. These receptors were collected from a man between 45 and 60 years old who received an inactivated influenza vaccine. Each CDR3 is given with its conserved first and last residue. The D gene is left open where the match is weak. A clone size is listed for some rows: how often the clone was seen (once, few, many), or a class if it is expanded.

V,D,J,size,DNA,CDR3
TRBV2,.,TRBJ1-2,.,TGTGCCAGCATGGAGGTACCTAACTATGGCTACACCTTC,CASMEVPNYGYTF
TRBV10-3,TRBD1,TRBJ1-2,few,TGTGCCATCAGTGGTAGACAGGGGGCGCCTAACTATGGCTACACCTTC,CAISGRQGAPNYGYTF
TRBV7-8,TRBD2,TRBJ2-1,few,TGTGCCAGCAGCTTAGCGCTTCTAGCGGGACTGGGCGAGCAGTTCTTC,CASSLALLAGLGEQFF
TRBV15,.,TRBJ2-5,.,TGTGCCACCAGCAGAGAGCAGGCGATGATTCTACAAGAGACCCAGTACTTC,CATSREQAMILQETQYF
TRBV5-1,TRBD1,TRBJ2-3,once,TGCGCCAGCAGCTTGGGACAGGGGGCAGATGCGCAGTATTTT,CASSLGQGADAQYF
TRBV6-2/TRBV6-3,.,TRBJ2-1,.,TGTGCCAGCAGTTACTCCCCACTCCTCAATGAGCAGTTCTTC,CASSYSPLLNEQFF
TRBV7-9,.,TRBJ2-7,.,TGTGCCAGCAGCGGAGGGACAGATTTCTACGAGCAGTACTTC,CASSGGTDFYEQYF
TRBV5-1,.,TRBJ2-2,.,TGCGCCAGCAGCTTGAAAGGCAGTAGCACCGGGGAGCTGTTTTTT,CASSLKGSSTGELFF
TRBV28,.,TRBJ2-5,.,TGTGCCAGCAGTCCCTCGGGACTCCCCGGGACCCAGTACTTC,CASSPSGLPGTQYF
TRBV7-9,TRBD1,TRBJ1-4,.,TGTGCCAGCAGCGTCTACAGGGGCGAAAAACTGTTTTTT,CASSVYRGEKLFF
TRBV28,TRBD2,TRBJ2-3,.,TGTGCCAGCAGTTTTCTAGCGGGGACCCCCCCAGATACGCAGTATTTT,CASSFLAGTPPDTQYF
TRBV20-1,TRBD1,TRBJ1-5,.,TGCAGTGCAAACAGGGGGATCGATCAGCCCCAGCATTTT,CSANRGIDQPQHF
TRBV20-1,TRBD1,TRBJ2-1,few,TGCAGAGAAGAGGACAGGGGGCTCTATGAGCAGTTCTTC,CREEDRGLYEQFF
TRBV7-2,.,TRBJ2-7,.,TGTGCCAGCAGCGAAACAGGTTTGGGTTCCTACGAGCAGTACTTC,CASSETGLGSYEQYF
TRBV12-3/TRBV12-4,.,TRBJ2-7,.,TGTGCCAGCACCCAACTGGGGGGCGCCTACGAGCAGTACTTC,CASTQLGGAYEQYF
TRBV30,.,TRBJ2-1,.,TGTGCCTGCAGTGGGACTCCCCCTTTTTCGGGAGAGCAGTTCTTC,CACSGTPPFSGEQFF
TRBV30,TRBD2,TRBJ2-1,.,TGTGCCTGGAGAGGGAGGCTGGCTAGCGGGTCCCCCGAGCAGTTCTTC,CAWRGRLASGSPEQFF
TRBV24-1,.,TRBJ1-2,.,TGTGCCACCAGTGGGGGGCAGCGCTATGGCTACACCTTC,CATSGGQRYGYTF
TRBV11-1,.,TRBJ1-1,.,TGTGCCAGCAGCTGGGACATATCGAACACTGAAGCTTTCTTT,CASSWDISNTEAFF
TRBV7-2,TRBD2,TRBJ2-1,few,TGTGCCAGCAGCTTAGCGGCTAGCGGGATAAGCTCCTACAATGAGCAGTTCTTC,CASSLAASGISSYNEQFF
TRBV28,.,TRBJ2-7,many,TGTGCCAGCACTGGGCGAGGGGTAAAGGGCTACGAGCAGTACTTC,CASTGRGVKGYEQYF
TRBV12-3/TRBV12-4,.,TRBJ1-5,few,TGTGCCAGCAGTTCCCAGGTCGGGTTAGGTCAGCCCCAGCATTTT,CASSSQVGLGQPQHF
TRBV6-1,.,TRBJ2-5,.,TGTGCCAGCAGGGACGGGGTTGAGGAGACCCAGTACTTC,CASRDGVEETQYF
TRBV6-1,.,TRBJ2-1,.,TGTGCCAGCAGTGAAGGAGGGCCTGGGTACAATGAGCAGTTCTTC,CASSEGGPGYNEQFF
TRBV18,.,TRBJ1-2,few,TGTGCCAGCTCAACCCGGGACAAAGATGGCTACACCTTC,CASSTRDKDGYTF
TRBV4-1,.,TRBJ2-3,few,TGCGCCAGCAGCCAAGAGCGGGACATTGGGGGGTCCGATGTCACAGATACGCAGTATTTT,CASSQERDIGGSDVTDTQYF
TRBV7-2,.,TRBJ2-3,.,TGTGCCAGCAGCTTTGACGTTACGCAGTATTTT,CASSFDVTQYF
TRBV3-1,.,TRBJ2-7,few,TGTGCCAGCAGTAGGGGACAGCGAGCCGGGAGGGAGGAGCAGTACTTC,CASSRGQRAGREEQYF
TRBV29-1,TRBD1,TRBJ2-3,few,TGCAGCGTTGAAGATGGGGCAGGGGGTGATGATACGCAGTATTTT,CSVEDGAGGDDTQYF
TRBV4-1,TRBD1,TRBJ1-3,many,TGCGCCAGCAGCCTTGGGGACAGGGGCCACTCTGGAAACACCATATATTTT,CASSLGDRGHSGNTIYF
TRBV14,TRBD1,TRBJ1-1,few,TGTGCCAGCAATCGACAGGGGCCCCGCTCCGAAGCTTTCTTT,CASNRQGPRSEAFF
TRBV7-9,.,TRBJ2-5,many,TGTGCCAGCAGCCCGGGGTCGGAGACCCAGTACTTC,CASSPGSETQYF
TRBV6-1,.,TRBJ2-7,.,TGTGCCAGCCGCCGGGGCAGAGCCTACGAGCAGTACTTC,CASRRGRAYEQYF
TRBV15,.,TRBJ2-7,few,TGTGCCACCAGCGGAGGTGCAAACTACGAGCAGTACTTC,CATSGGANYEQYF
TRBV29-1,TRBD2,TRBJ2-5,many,TGCAGCGTTGAAGATGGACTAGCGGGATACCAATTTGGGACCCAGTACTTC,CSVEDGLAGYQFGTQYF
TRBV4-3,.,TRBJ2-1,few,TGCGCCAGCAGCCAAGACATGAGGACCTTTAGCTCCTACAATGAGCAGTTCTTC,CASSQDMRTFSSYNEQFF
TRBV20-1,TRBD1,TRBJ1-5,.,TGCAGTGCTCCGGGGACAGGCCATAGCAATCAGCCCCAGCATTTT,CSAPGTGHSNQPQHF
TRBV18,.,TRBJ2-3,few,TGTGCCAGCACATATACGCAGTATTTT,CASTYTQYF
TRBV7-9,.,TRBJ2-5,.,TGTGCCAGCAGCCCGACGCACCAAGAGACCCAGTACTTC,CASSPTHQETQYF
TRBV6-2/TRBV6-3,.,TRBJ2-3,.,TGTGCCAGCAGTTACTTTGCGGCTAGCACAGATACGCAGTATTTT,CASSYFAASTDTQYF
TRBV4-3,.,TRBJ1-6,.,TGCGCCAGCAGCCAAGATCTTTCCAGGCAGGGTTCACCCCTCCACTTT,CASSQDLSRQGSPLHF
TRBV12-3/TRBV12-4,TRBD1,TRBJ1-3,.,TGTGCCAGCAGCCCTCAACAGGGGTCAGGAAACACCATATATTTT,CASSPQQGSGNTIYF
TRBV29-1,TRBD2,TRBJ2-5,few,TGCAGCGTGATACTAGCGGGAAGAGAGACCCAGTACTTC,CSVILAGRETQYF
TRBV20-1,.,TRBJ2-3,.,TGCAGTGCCAAGGCGGGGTCTACAGATACGCAGTATTTT,CSAKAGSTDTQYF
TRBV4-1,TRBD2,TRBJ2-5,.,TGCGCCAGCAGCCCCGGGACTAGCCTTGGAGAGACCCAGTACTTC,CASSPGTSLGETQYF
TRBV28,.,TRBJ2-3,few,TGTGCCAGCAGTTTCATTAGAGGTACGCAGTATTTT,CASSFIRGTQYF
TRBV28,.,TRBJ2-2,.,TGTGCCAGCAGTCAAATAGGGCAGGGGATTAGCGGGGAGCTGTTTTTT,CASSQIGQGISGELFF
TRBV4-3,.,TRBJ2-7,.,TGCGCCAGCAGCCAAGCAGCAGGGGCCTTGTACGAGCAGTACTTC,CASSQAAGALYEQYF
TRBV10-2,TRBD2,TRBJ2-2,few,TGCGCCAGCAGGGGGGGGGACTGGTCCGGGGAGCTGTTTTTT,CASRGGDWSGELFF
TRBV5-1,.,TRBJ2-5,few,TGCGCCAGCAGCTTGGGGTCGGCGGACCCCCAAGAGACCCAGTACTTC,CASSLGSADPQETQYF
TRBV7-7,TRBD2,TRBJ2-5,.,TGTGCTAGCAGCCGTATGGGAGGGCAGGTGGCAGAGACCCAGTACTTC,CASSRMGGQVAETQYF
TRBV20-1,.,TRBJ1-1,many,TGCAGTGCTAGAGATGGAGGGGGTCGGACTGAAGCTTTCTTT,CSARDGGGRTEAFF
TRBV2,TRBD2,TRBJ2-7,.,TGTGCCAGCAGTGAAGGGCTAGCGGGAGCCTCCGAGCAGTACTTC,CASSEGLAGASEQYF
TRBV7-6,TRBD1,TRBJ1-5,few,TGTGCCAGCAGCTTATATCAGGGGGAAGATCAGCCCCAGCATTTT,CASSLYQGEDQPQHF
TRBV9,.,TRBJ2-2,few,TGTGCCAGCAGCGTAACCCCGGGCACGACCGGGGAGCTGTTTTTT,CASSVTPGTTGELFF
TRBV7-2,.,TRBJ1-6,many,TGTGCCAGCACCCTCTCGGCAGTTAATTCACCCCTCCACTTT,CASTLSAVNSPLHF
TRBV7-8,.,TRBJ2-3,.,TGTGCCAGCAGTCCTAGGGGATTCGGCACAGATACGCAGTATTTT,CASSPRGFGTDTQYF
TRBV5-6,TRBD1,TRBJ2-7,.,TGTGCCAGCAGCTTGTTGGTGGGACAGGGGAAGCAGTACTTC,CASSLLVGQGKQYF
TRBV29-1,.,TRBJ2-2,few,TGCAGCGTTTATGGGAACACCGGGGAGCTGTTTTTT,CSVYGNTGELFF